A single sample gave rise to the 24 T cell receptor beta chains below, sequenced in a study of human T cells and chemical hapten exposure. TCRdb recomputed calls from the RACE reads with MiXCR, one row per CDR3 protein. The sample comprises more than 85,000 distinct CDR3 sequences, nearly 35% of which are singletons, and roughly 2.6% rests with the top ten. Time point denoted: patch test 3, about 24 weeks after DPC sensitization. Treatment denoted: therapeutic diphenylcyclopropenone sensitization with weekly scalp DPC. The starting material was whole blood, obtained in connection with sensitization to the hapten diphenylcyclopropenone (DPC). These receptors came from a man aged 35 to 55 with alopecia areata. Some clones in this sample may be carry-over from other donors' samples.

Only a few counts were recorded for this clonotype. The V call is TRBV13, the J call TRBJ2-7; D gene unclear. Trimming removed 4 bases at V and 7 bases at J, with 14 bases between. The CDR3 spans 13 residues. From germline, CDR1 is PRHDT and CDR2 FYEKMQ (reference sequence). The CDR3 here is CASSSSPLEEQYV. The CDR3 DNA is TGTGCCAGCAGCTCCTCCCCTCTAGAAGAGCAGTACGTC.

The chain uses TRBV5-1 and TRBJ2-3; 12 nucleotides match TRBD2. This CDR3 is built from 17 residues. The V and J ends lost 0 bases and 3 bases, in that order; junction bases with no gene match: 5. In germline, CDR1 is SGHRS, CDR2 YFSETQ. The CDR3 region has the DNA TGCGCCAGCAGCTTGGGACTAGCGGGAGCAGAGACAGATACGCAGTATTTT. Its translation is CASSLGLAGAETDTQYF.

CDR3 nucleotide sequence: TGCAGCGTTGCCGAGGCCTTCAATGAGCAGTTCTTC. It yields the protein CSVAEAFNEQFF. The V and J genes are TRBV29-1 and TRBJ2-1; no clear D. Germline V gives CDR1 SQVTM, CDR2 ANQGSEA. V was trimmed by 4 bases and J by 6 bases, leaving 10 bases between them. The CDR3 spans 12 residues.

The chain couples TRBV6-5 to TRBJ2-5; no reliable D call. This CDR3 spans 11 amino acids. Per the germline V gene, CDR1 is MNHEY and CDR2 is SVGAGI. The V gene lost 8 bases and the J gene lost 7 bases, with 11 bases spanning the gap. CDR3: CASGLSGTQYF. DNA of the CDR3: TGTGCCAGCGGCCTCTCGGGGACCCAGTACTTC.

The V and J genes are TRBV2 and TRBJ1-6, with D unclear. CDR3 length: 14 amino acids. The V gene's germline CDR1 is SNHLY and CDR2 FYNNEI. The V end was cut by 5 bases, the J end by 3 bases, with 8 bases between. This CDR3 reads CASSPESYNSPLHF. CDR3 nucleotide sequence: TGTGCCAGCAGTCCAGAGAGCTATAATTCACCCCTCCACTTT. The complete variable domain, with remaining parts taken from reference TRBV2 and TRBJ1-6, reads EPEVTQTPSHQVTQMGQEVILRCVPISNHLYFYWYRQILGQKVEFLVSFYNNEISEKSEIFDDQFSVERPDGSNFTLKIRSTKLEDSAMYFCASSPESYNSPLHFGNGTRLTVT.

With respect to this clonotype: One junction end does not reproduce the germline sequence, and a read error may be involved. The CDR3 is CASRDRPGQGVYGYNF. The CDR3 DNA is TGTGCCAGCAGAGATAGGCCGGGACAGGGAGTCTATGGCTACAACTTC. V usage is TRBV28 and J usage is TRBJ1-2, with 9 bases aligning to TRBD1. The CDR3 length is 16 residues. Per germline, CDR1 MDHEN and CDR2 SYDVKM.

J is TRBJ1-1 and V is TRBV21-1; no check of the table's D call, TRBD1, against the DNA was made. TRBV21-1 is described as a pseudogene. The CDR3 length is 16 residues. CDR3 DNA sequence: TGTGCCAGCACCACCGGGCCAAAGGGAGTGAACACTGAAGCTTTCTTT. Protein: CASTTGPKGVNTEAFF.

The CDR3 DNA reads TGTGCCAGCAGTTTAACCGGGACAGGGGGGAGAGAAGGCTACACCTTC. It is translated as CASSLTGTGGREGYTF. The rearrangement uses TRBV27 and TRBJ1-2; 11 bases line up with TRBD1. V was pared by 2 bases and J by 8 bases, with 10 bases of the junction left unmatched. Germline V gene lookup returns CDR1 MNHEY and CDR2 SMNVEV (reference sequence). This CDR3 comprises 16 residues.

This clonotype was seen only once. This rearrangement joins TRBV29-1 to TRBJ1-2; D perhaps matches TRBD1 (6 bases). Trimming removed 1 base from V and 4 bases from J, with 13 bases in between. This CDR3 contains 14 residues. Germline CDR1 SQVTM, CDR2 ANQGSEA. This CDR3 is CSVEGTGFAYGYTF. CDR3 DNA sequence: TGCAGCGTTGAAGGAACAGGGTTCGCCTATGGCTACACCTTC.

The J gene is TRBJ2-7, the V gene TRBV3-1; no clear D. This CDR3 comprises 15 residues. Deletions cut 0 bases from V and 0 bases from J, with 9 bases between. Germline loops: CDR1 LGHDT, CDR2 YNNKEL (reference sequence). In nucleotides, the CDR3 is TGTGCCAGCAGCCAAGATATGGCTAGCTCCTACGAGCAGTACTTC. Its protein product is CASSQDMASSYEQYF.

This clonotype was seen only a few times. The V gene is TRBV20-1, the J gene TRBJ2-1; tentative D call: TRBD2 (6 bases). V was cut by 0 bases and J by 15 bases, with 24 bases left in between. Germline assignment: CDR1 DFQATT and CDR2 SNEGSKA (reference sequence). The CDR3 loop spans 15 amino acids. The CDR3 here is CSARDLRDSISGLFF. CDR3 DNA sequence: TGCAGTGCTAGAGATCTTAGGGACTCAATATCGGGACTGTTCTTC.

This clonotype was seen a few times. The V and J genes are TRBV10-3 and TRBJ1-6; a weak D match, TRBD1 (6 bases). Between the trimmed V and J ends, which lost 8 bases and 7 bases, there was a span of 12 bases. This CDR3 comprises 13 residues. CDR1 and CDR2 from the germline V gene are ENHRY and SYGVKD. The CDR3 coding sequence is TGTGCCATCCGGCCAGGGGCCAATTCACCCCTCCACTTT. Translated: CAIRPGANSPLHF.

The chain combines TRBV24-1 with TRBJ2-7; 7 bases map to TRBD1. In germline, CDR1 is KGHDR, CDR2 SFDVKD. The CDR3 is 15 residues long. V was clipped by 3 bases and J by 3 bases; unmatched bases: 7. The CDR3 here is CATSDKGAPYYEQYF. CDR3 DNA: TGTGCCACCAGTGATAAGGGGGCGCCGTACTACGAGCAGTACTTC.

The table lists this clonotype with a count of one. The J gene is TRBJ2-3, the V gene TRBV6-1, with 9 bases lining up with TRBD2. CDR3 length equals 14 residues. Trimming at V came to 6 bases and at J to 1 base, leaving 2 bases not matched to a gene. Germline lookup yields CDR1 MNHNS and CDR2 SASEGT. The CDR3 loop is CASRVAGGTDTQYF. Written as DNA, the CDR3 is TGTGCCAGCAGGGTAGCGGGAGGCACAGATACGCAGTATTTT.

V usage is TRBV29-1 and J usage is TRBJ2-2; D ambiguous. The CDR3 has 11 amino acids. Germline lookup yields CDR1 SQVTM and CDR2 ANQGSEA. Trimming took off 6 bases at V and 4 bases at J, with 6 bases between the two ends. The CDR3 sequence: CSVSSTGELFF. The DNA of the CDR3 is TGCAGCGTCTCCAGCACCGGGGAGCTGTTTTTT.

The chain combines TRBV7-2 with TRBJ2-3; D remains ambiguous. Germline values: CDR1 SGHTA, CDR2 FQGNSA. CDR3 size: 13 residues. V dropped 2 bases and J dropped 4 bases, with 7 bases sitting between them. CDR3 nucleotide sequence: TGTGCCAGCAGCTTAATGGGTCCAGATACGCAGTATTTT. It translates to CASSLMGPDTQYF.

This chain connects TRBV2 to TRBJ2-1, with D unresolved. Trimming took 3 bases from V and 2 from J, leaving 11 bases between them. The CDR3 is 15 residues long. The germline V gene encodes CDR1 SNHLY and CDR2 FYNNEI. Here the CDR3 reads CASSDSRRPYNEQFF. The CDR3 region has the DNA TGTGCCAGCAGTGATAGCCGCCGACCCTACAATGAGCAGTTCTTC.

This clonotype was detected only a few times. The chain carries TRBV6-2 or TRBV6-3 and TRBJ2-3, with TRBD2 matching 8 bases. The V segment lost 5 bases and the J segment 6 bases; nucleotides outside the gene matches: 19. CDR1 is MNHEY, CDR2 SVGEGT, per germline. This CDR3 is built from 18 residues. The CDR3, as DNA: TGTGCCAGCAGTCCCCAACAGTCAGCGGGAGATATTAGGGATACGCAGTATTTT. Translated: CASSPQQSAGDIRDTQYF.

The V call is TRBV6-2 or TRBV6-3, the J call TRBJ2-1; TRBD2 aligns across 8 bases. The CDR3 is 15 amino acids. CDR1 and CDR2 from the germline V gene are MNHEY and SVGEGT. V was pared by 2 bases and J by 4 bases, with 4 bases of the junction left unmatched. CDR3 nucleotide sequence: TGTGCCAGCAGTTACCGGGCTAGCGGGTACAATGAGCAGTTCTTC. This translates into CASSYRASGYNEQFF.

The V and J genes are TRBV5-1 and TRBJ2-1, with D unclear. Trimming pared 0 bases from V and 9 bases from J, leaving 13 bases between. This CDR3 is 14 amino acids long. Per the germline V gene, CDR1 is SGHRS and CDR2 is YFSETQ. As DNA, the CDR3 is TGCGCCAGCAGCTTGGAGGTAGTCCCACCTGAGCAGTTCTTC. This encodes CASSLEVVPPEQFF.

This rearrangement joins TRBV29-1 to TRBJ2-1; D call uncertain. The CDR3 contains 11 residues. Deletions cut 4 bases from V and 4 bases from J, with 5 bases between. CDR1 and CDR2 from the germline V gene are SQVTM and ANQGSEA. CDR3 bases: TGCAGCGTTGTTGAGTACAATGAGCAGTTCTTC. Its translation is CSVVEYNEQFF.

DNA of the CDR3: TGTGCCACCAGTGATCGGAAAGCTGGGGCCAACGTCCTGACTTTC. This translates into CATSDRKAGANVLTF. This chain links TRBV24-1 with TRBJ2-6; unclear D gene. Trimming stripped 3 bases from V and 2 bases from J, with 7 bases between. This CDR3 has 15 amino acids. Germline-derived CDR1 and CDR2 are KGHDR and SFDVKD.

The rearrangement links TRBV28 to TRBJ1-6; 10 nucleotides agree with TRBD1. Germline CDR1 and CDR2: MDHEN and SYDVKM. CDR3 length: 17 amino acids. V lost 2 bases to trimming and J lost 4 bases; unmatched junction nucleotides: 5. The CDR3 spells CASSLRTGGNYNSPLHF. DNA of the CDR3: TGTGCCAGCAGTTTAAGGACAGGGGGGAATTATAATTCACCCCTCCACTTT. The full variable domain, rest sourced from reference TRBV28 and TRBJ1-6, is DVKVTQSSRYLVKRTGEKVFLECVQDMDHENMFWYRQDPGLGLRLIYFSYDVKMKEKGDIPEGYSVSREKKERFSLILESASTNQTSMYLCASSLRTGGNYNSPLHFGNGTRLTVT.

This clonotype was detected only a few times. The chain recombines TRBV7-9 with TRBJ2-3, with TRBD2 matching over 15 bases. The CDR3 spans 21 residues. Germline values: CDR1 SEHNR, CDR2 FQNEAQ (reference sequence). V trimming: 3 bases; J trimming: 4 bases; junction bases outside the gene matches: 17. The CDR3 coding sequence is TGTGCCAGCAGCTTCGGGGTCCTAGGACTAGCGGGAGGGCCAGTGGCAGATACGCAGTATTTT. Its protein is CASSFGVLGLAGGPVADTQYF.